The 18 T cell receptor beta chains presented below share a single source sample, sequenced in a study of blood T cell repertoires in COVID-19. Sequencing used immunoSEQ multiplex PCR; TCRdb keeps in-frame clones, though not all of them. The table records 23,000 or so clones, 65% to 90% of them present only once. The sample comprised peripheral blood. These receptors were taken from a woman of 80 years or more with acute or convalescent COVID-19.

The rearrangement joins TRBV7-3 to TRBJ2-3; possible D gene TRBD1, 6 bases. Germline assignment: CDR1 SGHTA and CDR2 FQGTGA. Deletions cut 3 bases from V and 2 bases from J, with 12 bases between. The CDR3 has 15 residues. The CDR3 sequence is CASSLLGQLTDTQYF. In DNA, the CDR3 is TGTGCCAGCAGCTTGCTCGGACAGCTCACAGATACGCAGTATTTT. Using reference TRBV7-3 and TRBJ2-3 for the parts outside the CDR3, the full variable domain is GAGVSQTPSNKVTEKGKYVELRCDPISGHTALYWYRQSLGQGPEFLIYFQGTGAADDSGLPNDRFFAVRPEGSVSTLKIQRTERGDSAVYLCASSLLGQLTDTQYFGPGTRLTVL.

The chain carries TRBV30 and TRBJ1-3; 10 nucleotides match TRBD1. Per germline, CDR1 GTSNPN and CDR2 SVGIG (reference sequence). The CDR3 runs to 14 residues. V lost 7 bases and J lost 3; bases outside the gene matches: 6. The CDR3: CAYRQGADGNTIYF. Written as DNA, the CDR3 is TGTGCCTACCGACAGGGGGCGGATGGAAACACCATATATTTT. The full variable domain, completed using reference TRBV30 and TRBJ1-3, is SQTIHQWPATLVQPVGSPLSLECTVEGTSNPNLYWYRQAAGRGLQLLFYSVGIGQISSEVPQNLSASRPQDRQFILSSKKLLLSDSGFYLCAYRQGADGNTIYFGEGSWLTVV.

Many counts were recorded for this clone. The DNA for the CDR3 is TGTGCCAGTAGCCTCGGGACTAGCGCGTACAATGAGCAGTTCTTC. Translating it yields CASSLGTSAYNEQFF. The chain employs TRBV19 and TRBJ2-1; 10 bases are shared with TRBD2. The CDR3 is 15 residues long. Trimming at V came to 6 bases and at J to 4 bases, leaving 6 bases not matched to a gene. Germline V gene lookup returns CDR1 LNHDA and CDR2 SQIVND (reference sequence).

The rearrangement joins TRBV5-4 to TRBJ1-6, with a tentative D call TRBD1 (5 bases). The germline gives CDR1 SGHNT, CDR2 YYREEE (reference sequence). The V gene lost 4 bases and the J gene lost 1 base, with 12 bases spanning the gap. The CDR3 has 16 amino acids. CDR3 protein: CASSPQVASYNSPLHF. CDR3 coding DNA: TGTGCCAGCAGCCCACAGGTCGCTTCCTATAATTCACCCCTCCACTTT.

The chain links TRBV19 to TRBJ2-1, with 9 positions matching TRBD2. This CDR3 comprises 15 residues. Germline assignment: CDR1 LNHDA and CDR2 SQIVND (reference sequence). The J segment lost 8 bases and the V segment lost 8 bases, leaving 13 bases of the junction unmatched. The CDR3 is CASFHRLGLAHEQFF. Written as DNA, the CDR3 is TGTGCCAGTTTCCACCGCCTGGGACTAGCCCATGAGCAGTTCTTC.

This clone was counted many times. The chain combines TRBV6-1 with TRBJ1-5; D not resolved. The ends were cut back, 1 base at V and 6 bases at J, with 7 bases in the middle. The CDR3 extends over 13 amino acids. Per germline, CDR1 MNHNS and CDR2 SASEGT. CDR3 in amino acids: CASSEERGQPQHF. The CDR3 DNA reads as TGTGCCAGCAGTGAAGAGCGTGGTCAGCCCCAGCATTTT.

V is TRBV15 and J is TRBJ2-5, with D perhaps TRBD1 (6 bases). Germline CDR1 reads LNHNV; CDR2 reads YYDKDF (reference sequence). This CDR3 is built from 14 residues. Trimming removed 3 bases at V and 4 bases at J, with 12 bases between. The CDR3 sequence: CATSSQGRGETQYF. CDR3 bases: TGTGCCACCAGCAGCCAGGGGAGAGGAGAGACCCAGTACTTC.

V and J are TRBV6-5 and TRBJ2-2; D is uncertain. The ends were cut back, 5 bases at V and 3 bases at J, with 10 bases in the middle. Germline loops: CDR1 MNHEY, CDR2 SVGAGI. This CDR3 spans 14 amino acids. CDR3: CASSRLRDTGELFF. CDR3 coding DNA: TGTGCCAGCAGTCGACTGAGAGACACCGGGGAGCTGTTTTTT.

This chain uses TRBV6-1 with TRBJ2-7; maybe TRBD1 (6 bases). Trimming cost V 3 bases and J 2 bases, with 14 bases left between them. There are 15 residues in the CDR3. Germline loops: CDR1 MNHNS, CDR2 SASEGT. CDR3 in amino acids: CASSDQTGLTYEQYF. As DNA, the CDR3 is TGTGCCAGCAGTGATCAGACAGGACTTACCTACGAGCAGTACTTC.

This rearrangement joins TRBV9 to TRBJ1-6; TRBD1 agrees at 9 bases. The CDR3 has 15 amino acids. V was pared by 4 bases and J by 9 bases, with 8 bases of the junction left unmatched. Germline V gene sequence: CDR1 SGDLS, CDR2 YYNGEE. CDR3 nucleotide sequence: TGTGCCAGCAGCACCCGGGGACAGGGAGGTTCACCCCTCCACTTT. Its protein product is CASSTRGQGGSPLHF.

CDR3 region: CASSFAEARGYTF. The CDR3 nucleotides are TGTGCCAGCAGTTTTGCGGAGGCCCGTGGCTACACCTTC. This rearrangement joins TRBV5-8 to TRBJ1-2; D unclear. CDR1 and CDR2 (germline): SGHTS, YDEGEE. V was shortened by 5 bases and J by 7 bases, with 15 bases between the two germline ends. The CDR3 sequence is 13 residues long.

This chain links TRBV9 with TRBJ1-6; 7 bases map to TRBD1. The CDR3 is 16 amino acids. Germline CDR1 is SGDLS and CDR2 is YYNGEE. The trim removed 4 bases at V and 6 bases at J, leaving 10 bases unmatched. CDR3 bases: TGTGCCAGCAGCCCCCGGGACAGCCTCTTTAATTCACCCCTCCACTTT. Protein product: CASSPRDSLFNSPLHF. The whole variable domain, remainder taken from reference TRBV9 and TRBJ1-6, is DSGVTQTPKHLITATGQRVTLRCSPRSGDLSVYWYQQSLDQGLQFLIQYYNGEERAKGNILERFSAQQFPDLHSELNLSSLELGDSALYFCASSPRDSLFNSPLHFGNGTRLTVT.

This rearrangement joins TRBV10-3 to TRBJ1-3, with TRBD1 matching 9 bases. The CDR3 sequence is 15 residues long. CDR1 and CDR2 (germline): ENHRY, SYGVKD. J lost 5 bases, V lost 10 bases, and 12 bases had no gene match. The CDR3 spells CATTESTGGRNTIYF. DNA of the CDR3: TGTGCCACTACCGAATCGACAGGGGGAAGAAACACCATATATTTT.

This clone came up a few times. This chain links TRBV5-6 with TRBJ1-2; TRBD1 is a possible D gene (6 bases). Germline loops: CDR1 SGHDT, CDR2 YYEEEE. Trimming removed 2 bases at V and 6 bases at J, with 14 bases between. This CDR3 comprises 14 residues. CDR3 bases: TGTGCCAGCAGCTTTGGGGGCCGGGTTCATGGCTACACCTTC. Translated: CASSFGGRVHGYTF.

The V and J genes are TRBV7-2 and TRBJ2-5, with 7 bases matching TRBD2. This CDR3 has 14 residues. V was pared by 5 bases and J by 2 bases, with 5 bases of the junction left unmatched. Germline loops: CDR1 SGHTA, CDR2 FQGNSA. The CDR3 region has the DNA TGTGCCAGCAGCACTCCGGGACTACAAGAGACCCAGTACTTC. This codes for CASSTPGLQETQYF.

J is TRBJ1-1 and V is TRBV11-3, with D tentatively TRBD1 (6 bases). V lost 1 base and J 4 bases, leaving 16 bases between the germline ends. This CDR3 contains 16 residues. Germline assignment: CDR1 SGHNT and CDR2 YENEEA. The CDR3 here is CASSLGGTGRVTEAFF. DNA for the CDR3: TGTGCCAGCAGCTTAGGGGGCACAGGGAGGGTCACTGAAGCTTTCTTT.

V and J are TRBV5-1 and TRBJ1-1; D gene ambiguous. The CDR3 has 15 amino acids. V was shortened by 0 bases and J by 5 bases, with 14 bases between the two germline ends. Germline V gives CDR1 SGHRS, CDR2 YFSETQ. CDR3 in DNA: TGCGCCAGCAGCTTGGAGTGGGGAGGACGGACTGAAGCTTTCTTT. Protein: CASSLEWGGRTEAFF. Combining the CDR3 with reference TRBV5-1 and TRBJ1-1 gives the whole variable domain KAGVTQTPRYLIKTRGQQVTLSCSPISGHRSVSWYQQTPGQGLQFLFEYFSETQRNKGNFPGRFSGRQFSNSRSEMNVSTLELGDSALYLCASSLEWGGRTEAFFGQGTRLTVV.

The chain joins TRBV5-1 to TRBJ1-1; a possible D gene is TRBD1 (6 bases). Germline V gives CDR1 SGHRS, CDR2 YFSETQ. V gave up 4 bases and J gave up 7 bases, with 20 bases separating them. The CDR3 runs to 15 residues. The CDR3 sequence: CASSQQDRLKGEAFF. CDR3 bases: TGCGCCAGCAGCCAACAAGACAGGTTGAAGGGTGAAGCTTTCTTT. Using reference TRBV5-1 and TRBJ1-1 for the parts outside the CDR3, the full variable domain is KAGVTQTPRYLIKTRGQQVTLSCSPISGHRSVSWYQQTPGQGLQFLFEYFSETQRNKGNFPGRFSGRQFSNSRSEMNVSTLELGDSALYLCASSQQDRLKGEAFFGQGTRLTVV.